This T cell receptor beta chain stems from a study of Ad26.COV2.S vaccination and SARS-CoV-2 variants. For the study at large: The donor was enrolled in the Ad26.COV2.S arm of the COV1001 trial. Intramuscular Ad26.COV2.S at 5x10^10 or 1x10^11 viral particles.

Germline V gene lookup returns CDR1 SGHTA and CDR2 FQGTGA. This CDR3 has 14 amino acids. Trimming stripped 1 base from V and 8 bases from J, with 12 bases between. Treatment of the sample: about 20 received Ad26.COV2.S at low or high dose, single or two shots; roughly five received placebo; per-sample allocation not given. The study sampled participants on day 63 after the first vaccine or placebo injection. Data came from immunoSEQ multiplex PCR; TCRdb stores just in-frame clones and leaves some out. The sample has around 450,000 clones; 80% to 90% are singletons. Findings of the study overall: Vaccinated and placebo-treated recipients had similar non-spike TCR breadth. Vaccine recipients posted higher spike-specific TCR breadth than their placebo counterparts.

On this clone: The antigen is unknown.

The chain uses TRBV7-3 and TRBJ2-1; a weak D match, TRBD2 (5 bases). This TCR was recovered from a person between 18 and 65 years old who received the Ad26.COV2.S COVID-19 vaccine or a placebo. The material was peripheral blood, obtained in a trial of Ad26.COV2.S vaccine versus placebo. The CDR3 sequence: CASSLSRTSHEQFF. The CDR3 DNA reads TGTGCCAGCAGCTTAAGTCGCACTAGTCATGAGCAGTTCTTC.